This T cell receptor beta chain came from a study of blood T cells in healthy people across ages. Study information: About one barcoded beta molecule was captured per two T cells (by template switching).

Using a J-beta primer mix together with a sample-barcoded 5' primer, a second PCR was run for roughly 7 to 11 cycles. Using its own MiXCR run on the 5' RACE reads, TCRdb lists one record per CDR3 protein. The sample yields fewer than 2,000,000 distinct CDR3 sequences, about 35% seen once. V was clipped by 1 base and J by 1 base, with 10 bases between them. This CDR3 is 15 amino acids long. This clonotype has more than one count but fewer than ten. Its matching antigen is unknown. Study-wide findings and caveats: Long-lived and aged donors differed, with more naive CD4+ cells and higher diversity in the long-lived.

This rearrangement joins TRBV12-3 or TRBV12-4 to TRBJ1-1; D ambiguous. This TCR derives from a woman aged 25 to 39 in good health. The specimen was blood. The CDR3 nucleotides read TGTGCCAGCAGTTTAGGCCGAGTCAGGAACACTGAAGCTTTCTTT. Translation gives CASSLGRVRNTEAFF.